The rows below give T cell receptor beta chains drawn from one sample of a study of OX40 agonist ivuxolimab in advanced cancers. Measured with immunoSEQ multiplex PCR; TCRdb has only the in-frame clones, and not every one. This table holds 70,000 or so clones, about 85% found once. The sample here was CD4+ or CD8+ T cells sorted from blood, taken in a trial of the OX40 agonist ivuxolimab. The receptors were gathered from an adult with an advanced solid tumor such as melanoma, head and neck, liver or kidney cancer. CDR3s include the opening cysteine and the closing phenylalanine or tryptophan. The order of the fields is V gene, J gene, clone size, D gene, CDR3 DNA, CDR3 protein. A D gene is named only where the DNA matches it firmly. For some rows the clone size is stated as once, few or many, or as a class when expanded; others skip it.

>TRBV4-3|TRBJ1-2|once|.
TGCGCCAGCAGCCAAGGGGGAAGAAACAGGAACCCGATCTATGGCTACACCTTC
CASSQGGRNRNPIYGYTF
>TRBV5-4|TRBJ2-7|once|.
TGTGCCAGCAGCTTCGCCCCCTCCTACGAGCAGTACTTC
CASSFAPSYEQYF
>TRBV14|TRBJ2-1|.|.
TGTGCCAGCAGCCGGCTAGTGGTATATAATGAGCAGTTCTTC
CASSRLVVYNEQFF
>TRBV9|TRBJ1-2|.|.
TGTGCCAGCGGCCGGACAAGTAACTATGGCTACACCTTC
CASGRTSNYGYTF
>TRBV5-1|TRBJ2-3|once|TRBD1
TGCGCCAGCAGCTCACAGGGGATTCGCACAGATACGCAGTATTTT
CASSSQGIRTDTQYF
>TRBV6-5|TRBJ2-2|.|TRBD1
TGTGCCAGCATAAGACAGGGTGCCACCGGGGAGCTGTTTTTT
CASIRQGATGELFF
>TRBV10-2|TRBJ2-1|.|TRBD2
TGCGCCAGCAGCACACTACTAGCGGGAGGTCCCAATGAGCAGTTCTTC
CASSTLLAGGPNEQFF
>TRBV5-1|TRBJ2-3|.|.
TGCGCCAGCACTTTCGAGGGCGGAGATACGCAGTATTTT
CASTFEGGDTQYF
>TRBV29-1|TRBJ1-1|few|.
TGCAGCGCTGGGACAAGACTTGAAGCTTTCTTT
CSAGTRLEAFF
>TRBV29-1|TRBJ1-2|.|.
TGCAGCGTTGTAGGCCGGTATACCGAGGGCTACACCTTC
CSVVGRYTEGYTF
>TRBV6-5|TRBJ1-6|.|TRBD1
TGTGCCAGCAGTCAGAGGACAGGGGCTGATTCACCCCTCCACTTT
CASSQRTGADSPLHF
>TRBV28|TRBJ1-2|once|TRBD1
TGTGCCAGCGACAGGGGGCCCCCTAACTATGGCTACACCTTC
CASDRGPPNYGYTF
>TRBV15|TRBJ1-1|.|.
TGTGCCACCAGCAGAGAGGGAAGAGAAGCTTTCTTT
CATSREGREAFF
>TRBV4-1|TRBJ1-2|.|.
TGCGCCAGCAGCCAGGAGGGGTTTAACTATGGCTACACCTTC
CASSQEGFNYGYTF
>TRBV4-3|TRBJ2-5|.|.
TGCGCCAGCAGCCAAGACGGGGAAGAGACCCAGTACTTC
CASSQDGEETQYF
>TRBV5-6|TRBJ1-5|once|TRBD1
TGCGCCAGCAGCTTACAGGGGCGTCATAGCAATCAGCCCCAGCATTTT
CASSLQGRHSNQPQHF
>TRBV4-1|TRBJ2-1|few|.
TGCGCCAGCAGCCAAATAGATCTGGGTCTAGCGAGACACAATGAGCAGTTCTTC
CASSQIDLGLARHNEQFF
>TRBV27|TRBJ1-2|.|.
TGTGCCAGCAGTTTTGCAGGGGTCACCTCTATGAGGGGCTACACCTTC
CASSFAGVTSMRGYTF
>TRBV6-5|TRBJ1-2|.|TRBD1
TGTGCCAGCAGGACCGGACAGGGAGGTGGCTACACCTTC
CASRTGQGGGYTF
>TRBV6-6|TRBJ1-1|.|TRBD1
TGTGCCAGCAGAGACAGGGTGAACACTGAAGCTTTCTTT
CASRDRVNTEAFF
>TRBV28|TRBJ1-1|.|.
TGTGCCAGCAGTTCCCGGGTTGGTCGATCTTTAGCGGACACTGAAGCTTTCTTT
CASSSRVGRSLADTEAFF
>TRBV6-5|TRBJ1-3|.|TRBD1
TGTGCCAGCAGTTTCGGGACAGGGGCAAACACCATATATTTT
CASSFGTGANTIYF
>TRBV10-3|TRBJ2-3|once|TRBD1
TGTGCCATCAGTACAGGGGGCGTCGGCACAGATACGCAGTATTTT
CAISTGGVGTDTQYF
>TRBV5-4|TRBJ2-7|.|.
TGTGCCAGCAGCTTAGATCAGTACGAGCAGTACTTC
CASSLDQYEQYF